This T cell receptor beta chain was found in a study of T cells in localized non-small cell lung cancer. On this clone: What it binds is not known.

The method was immunoSEQ multiplex PCR; TCRdb's version includes in-frame clones alone and lacks a portion of them. Altogether 90,000 to 100,000 clones are present, roughly 88% being singletons, with the ten largest covering 4.1%. Trimming took 2 bases from V and 2 from J; bases not matched to a gene: 3. The CDR3 has 15 residues. Germline-derived CDR1 and CDR2 are MDHEN and SYDVKM. Study observations and caveats: Because only a single region of the tumor was sequenced, heterogeneity remains possible.

The chain links TRBV28 to TRBJ2-5, with 9 bases lining up with TRBD2. This receptor was identified in a woman between 35 and 75 years old with stage II squamous cell lung carcinoma. Source: PBMCs, taken before any cancer treatment. CDR3 residues: CASSLPSGVQETQYF. DNA for the CDR3: TGTGCCAGCAGTTTACCTAGCGGGGTACAAGAGACCCAGTACTTC.